This T cell receptor beta chain was sequenced in a study of blood T cell repertoires in COVID-19. This clone was found a few times. Repertoires were generated with immunoSEQ multiplex PCR, while TCRdb's copy carries only in-frame clones and drops some. Seen here are about 240,000 clones, roughly 82% observed once, and the top ten hold about 4.8%. After removal of 5 bases from V and 3 bases from J, the junction contained 4 bases not matched to a gene. CDR3 size: 14 residues. CDR1 and CDR2 (germline): SNHLY, FYNNEI. This TCR came from a woman aged 70-85 years with acute or convalescent COVID-19. The sample was peripheral blood. The genes are TRBV2 and TRBJ2-7, with 10 nucleotides matching TRBD1. CDR3 in DNA: TGTGCCAGCAGTTCTGGGACAGGGGTCTACGAGCAGTACTTC. It codes for CASSSGTGVYEQYF.